The 26 T cell receptor beta chains below all came from one sample that was sequenced in a study of T cell responses to AZD1222 COVID-19 vaccine. Sequencing used immunoSEQ multiplex PCR; TCRdb keeps in-frame clones, though not all of them. In the table there are 200,000 to 250,000 clones, roughly 91% of which are singletons. The input for sequencing was peripheral blood, taken on day 0 of MenACWY control vaccination. These receptor sequences come from an adult in good health.

In DNA form, the CDR3 reads TGTGCCAGCAGTGAAGAGGGATCCAGGGGGCAGAATCAGCCCCAGCATTTT. This gives the protein CASSEEGSRGQNQPQHF. V usage is TRBV28 and J usage is TRBJ1-5; TRBD1 matches 8 bases. Trimming at V came to 5 bases and at J to 4 bases, leaving 13 bases not matched to a gene. This CDR3 is 17 amino acids long. Germline CDR1 and CDR2: MDHEN and SYDVKM.

The chain is built from TRBV27 and TRBJ1-2; a weak D match, TRBD1 (6 bases). The CDR3 extends over 13 amino acids. Trimming left V 6 bases short and J 7 bases short, with 15 bases between. Germline CDR1 and CDR2: MNHEY and SMNVEV (reference sequence). The DNA for the CDR3 is TGTGCCAGCAGAGTGGACAGAGCATCTGGCTACACCTTC. Encoded protein: CASRVDRASGYTF.

The rearrangement uses TRBV19 and TRBJ1-1; 10 bases align to TRBD1. V shed 9 bases and J 5 bases; nucleotides not matched to a gene: 6. Per the germline V gene, CDR1 is LNHDA and CDR2 is SQIVND (reference sequence). The CDR3 is made up of 13 amino acids. In DNA, the CDR3 is TGTGCCAGCCGGGACAGGGGAAATACTGAAGCTTTCTTT. Protein sequence: CASRDRGNTEAFF.

The chain joins TRBV18 to TRBJ1-1, with D possibly matching TRBD1 (6 bases). The ends were cut back, 6 bases at V and 1 base at J, with 15 bases in the middle. This CDR3 has 15 residues. CDR1 and CDR2 (germline): KGHSH, LQKENI. The CDR3 spells CASSRLDRQNTEAFF. As DNA, the CDR3 is TGTGCCAGCTCGCGGTTGGACAGACAGAACACTGAAGCTTTCTTT.

The chain employs TRBV5-1 and TRBJ1-6; a weak D match, TRBD1 (5 bases). Trimming pared 0 bases from V and 9 bases from J, leaving 16 bases between. The germline CDR1 and CDR2 sequences are SGHRS and YFSETQ. CDR3 length equals 16 residues. The DNA of the CDR3 is TGCGCCAGCAGCTTGGGGTTCGGTCAGGGTGGTTCACCCCTCCACTTT. This sequence encodes CASSLGFGQGGSPLHF. Variable domain in full (rest from reference TRBV5-1 and TRBJ1-6): KAGVTQTPRYLIKTRGQQVTLSCSPISGHRSVSWYQQTPGQGLQFLFEYFSETQRNKGNFPGRFSGRQFSNSRSEMNVSTLELGDSALYLCASSLGFGQGGSPLHFGNGTRLTVT.

The chain carries TRBV25-1 and TRBJ1-5; the D is unclear. The germline gives CDR1 MGHDK, CDR2 SYGVNS. This CDR3 has 12 amino acids. V dropped 6 bases and J dropped 2 bases, with 5 bases sitting between them. The CDR3 loop reads CASREGNQPQHF. CDR3 nucleotides: TGTGCCAGCAGGGAAGGCAATCAGCCCCAGCATTTT.

The chain employs TRBV19 and TRBJ1-1; TRBD1 matches at 7 bases. Germline CDR1 LNHDA, CDR2 SQIVND (reference sequence). V was pared by 5 bases and J by 9 bases, with 9 bases of the junction left unmatched. This CDR3 spans 13 amino acids. DNA of the CDR3: TGTGCCAGTAGTGCAGACAGGGTCTCTCAAGCTTTCTTT. Its protein product is CASSADRVSQAFF.

In its sample, this clone was seen a few times. The chain links TRBV11-2 to TRBJ1-2; D gene uncertain. Trimming took off 1 base at V and 3 bases at J, with 6 bases between the two ends. The CDR3 is made up of 13 amino acids. Germline loops: CDR1 SGHAT, CDR2 FQNNGV. In DNA form, the CDR3 reads TGTGCCAGCAGCTTAGGTCCCTACTATGGCTACACCTTC. Translation: CASSLGPYYGYTF.

V gene TRBV24-1 combines with J gene TRBJ1-1; TRBD1 might be the D (6 bases). CDR3 size: 11 residues. Trimming stripped 6 bases from V and 5 bases from J, with 6 bases between. Germline V gives CDR1 KGHDR, CDR2 SFDVKD. The CDR3 bases are TGTGCCACCAGTCAGGGGACTGAAGCTTTCTTT. Translation gives CATSQGTEAFF.

The gene calls are TRBV28 and TRBJ1-6; possible D gene TRBD1, 6 bases. The germline V gene encodes CDR1 MDHEN and CDR2 SYDVKM. The CDR3 extends over 14 amino acids. The germline V and J ends were trimmed by 5 bases and 10 bases, with 15 bases remaining between them. In DNA, the CDR3 is TGTGCCAGCAGTCCCCGGACAGCCCGCTCACCCCTCCACTTT. Translating it yields CASSPRTARSPLHF. The full variable domain, its missing parts supplied by reference TRBV28 and TRBJ1-6, is DVKVTQSSRYLVKRTGEKVFLECVQDMDHENMFWYRQDPGLGLRLIYFSYDVKMKEKGDIPEGYSVSREKKERFSLILESASTNQTSMYLCASSPRTARSPLHFGNGTRLTVT.

The chain uses TRBV7-2 and TRBJ1-3; 10 nucleotides agree with TRBD1. The germline CDR1 and CDR2 sequences are SGHTA and FQGNSA. This CDR3 contains 17 residues. V was clipped by 5 bases and J by 0 bases; unmatched bases: 7. The CDR3 DNA reads TGTGCCAGCAGCAGAGGGGACAGGGGTTTCTCTGGAAACACCATATATTTT. It translates to CASSRGDRGFSGNTIYF.

V usage is TRBV6-2 or TRBV6-3 and J usage is TRBJ1-2; D is uncertain. The CDR3 totals 13 residues. Germline V lookup: CDR1 MNHEY, CDR2 SVGEGT. V lost 4 bases and J 7 bases, leaving 13 bases between the germline ends. CDR3 sequence: CASSSGRVSGYTF. The DNA of the CDR3 is TGTGCCAGCAGTTCGGGCCGGGTTTCTGGCTACACCTTC.

V usage is TRBV19 and J usage is TRBJ1-3; no definite D call. Looked up from germline, CDR1 is LNHDA and CDR2 is SQIVND (reference sequence). The CDR3 is made up of 12 amino acids. V was clipped by 3 bases and J by 3 bases, with 3 bases between them. The CDR3 nucleotides are TGTGCCAGTAGTATGAGTGGAAACACCATATATTTT. Residues: CASSMSGNTIYF.

The chain combines TRBV6-6 with TRBJ2-3; 13 bases line up with TRBD2. CDR3 length: 17 amino acids. The germline V gene has CDR1 MNHNY and CDR2 SVGAGI (reference sequence). With 5 bases clipped from V and 6 bases from J, the junction kept 11 bases outside the gene matches. For the CDR3, the DNA is TGTGCCAGCAGTCACCAGGGAGGGACTAGCGGGGTGGATACGCAGTATTTT. Its protein is CASSHQGGTSGVDTQYF.

The chain couples TRBV14 to TRBJ1-3, with 8 bases aligning to TRBD1. Per the germline V gene, CDR1 is SGHDN and CDR2 is FVKESK. The CDR3 sequence is 15 residues long. V lost 4 bases to trimming and J lost 3 bases; unmatched junction nucleotides: 5. The CDR3 reads CASSLPDRVGNTIYF. The CDR3 DNA reads TGTGCCAGCAGCCTACCGGACAGGGTTGGAAACACCATATATTTT.

This clone was recorded only once. The chain joins TRBV5-1 to TRBJ1-2; TRBD1 matches 8 bases. Germline CDR1 and CDR2: SGHRS and YFSETQ. J gave up 2 bases and V 4 bases, and 4 bases lay outside the gene matches. This CDR3 is built from 14 residues. The CDR3 bases are TGCGCCAGCAGCCCCGACAGGGGCAACTATGGCTACACCTTC. Protein: CASSPDRGNYGYTF.

The chain employs TRBV18 and TRBJ1-1; no firm D call. CDR1 and CDR2 from the germline V gene are KGHSH and LQKENI. The CDR3 contains 15 residues. V lost 3 bases and J 1 base, leaving 12 bases between the germline ends. The CDR3 loop reads CASSPAAVGNTEAFF. The DNA of the CDR3 is TGTGCCAGCTCACCCGCCGCGGTAGGGAACACTGAAGCTTTCTTT. The whole variable domain, remainder taken from reference TRBV18 and TRBJ1-1, is NAGVMQNPRHLVRRRGQEARLRCSPMKGHSHVYWYRQLPEEGLKFMVYLQKENIIDESGMPKERFSAEFPKEGPSILRIQQVVRGDSAAYFCASSPAAVGNTEAFFGQGTRLTVV.

The rearrangement uses TRBV10-2 and TRBJ1-2; TRBD1 matches 12 bases. The CDR3 covers 13 residues. CDR1 is WSHSY, CDR2 SAAADI, per germline. J lost 12 bases, V lost 6 bases, and 8 bases had no gene match. The CDR3 DNA reads TGCGCCAGCAGCGGGGACAGGGGGCAAAGGCACACCTTC. Protein sequence: CASSGDRGQRHTF.

This chain links TRBV19 with TRBJ2-7; the match to TRBD1 covers 7 bases. Unmatched junction bases numbered 13, after V lost 8 bases and J lost 6 bases. CDR1 LNHDA and CDR2 SQIVND come from the germline V gene (reference sequence). This CDR3 has 14 amino acids. CDR3 coding DNA: TGTGCCAGTTCCCCATTCGACAGGGCGGCCGAGCAGTACTTC. It is translated as CASSPFDRAAEQYF.

This clone was observed at least ten times. This chain's CDR3 is CASSLNRANSPLHF. In DNA, the CDR3 is TGTGCCAGCAGCTTGAACAGGGCAAATTCACCCCTCCACTTT. J is TRBJ1-6 and V is TRBV5-4, with D possibly matching TRBD1 (6 bases). This CDR3 comprises 14 residues. V was cut by 1 base and J by 7 bases, with 9 bases left in between. Germline V gene data show CDR1 as SGHNT and CDR2 as YYREEE (reference sequence). Full variable domain (outside the CDR3, taken from reference TRBV5-4 and TRBJ1-6): ETGVTQSPTHLIKTRGQQVTLRCSSQSGHNTVSWYQQALGQGPQFIFQYYREEENGRGNFPPRFSGLQFPNYSSELNVNALELDDSALYLCASSLNRANSPLHFGNGTRLTVT.

The V call is TRBV29-1, the J call TRBJ1-2; D remains ambiguous. V dropped 3 bases and J dropped 5 bases, with 10 bases sitting between them. Per the germline V gene, CDR1 is SQVTM and CDR2 is ANQGSEA. This CDR3 has 12 amino acids. CDR3 amino acids: CSVDNSPYGYTF. In DNA, the CDR3 is TGCAGCGTTGACAACTCCCCTTATGGCTACACCTTC.

The chain has TRBV3-1 (or the pseudogene TRBV3-2) and TRBJ2-7, with D maybe TRBD1 (5 bases). Germline V gene sequence: CDR1 LGHDT, CDR2 YNNKEL (reference sequence). Deletions cut 1 base from V and 2 bases from J, with 6 bases between. The CDR3 spans 13 residues. The CDR3 reads CASSQARAYEQYF. The CDR3 coding sequence is TGTGCCAGCAGCCAAGCCAGGGCCTACGAGCAGTACTTC.

Remarks on this clone: One junction end does not reproduce the germline sequence, and a read error may be involved. The chain uses TRBV7-8 and TRBJ2-7; 12 nucleotides align to TRBD1. The CDR3 spans 13 residues. The germline V gene encodes CDR1 SGHVS and CDR2 FQNEAQ. Here the CDR3 DNA reads TGTGCCAGCAGCTTACCGGGACAGGGGGCCATCGACTTC. As protein: CASSLPGQGAIDF.

The V gene is TRBV19, the J gene TRBJ2-5, with D perhaps matching TRBD2 (6 bases). The V end lost 3 bases, the J end lost 5 bases, and 10 bases lay between the germline ends. The CDR3 has 13 residues. Germline V lookup: CDR1 LNHDA, CDR2 SQIVND (reference sequence). The CDR3 DNA reads TGTGCCAGTAGTATGAACCGGGAGGAGACCCAGTACTTC. As protein: CASSMNREETQYF.

J is TRBJ2-7 and V is TRBV2, with D unresolved. The CDR3 totals 16 residues. Trimming shortened V by 6 bases and J by 0 bases, and 18 bases separated the two germline ends. In germline, CDR1 is SNHLY, CDR2 FYNNEI. The CDR3 sequence is CASRGQANIASYEQYF. The DNA of the CDR3 is TGTGCCAGCAGGGGTCAGGCTAATATCGCCTCCTACGAGCAGTACTTC.

The CDR3 DNA reads as TGTGCCAGCAGCCAAACTTCATACACTGAAGCTTTCTTT. This gives the protein CASSQTSYTEAFF. The chain uses TRBV11-3 and TRBJ1-1; D gene uncertain. Germline CDR1 SGHNT, CDR2 YENEEA. The CDR3 consists of 13 residues. Trimming removed 5 bases from V and 3 bases from J, with 10 bases in between.